This T cell receptor beta chain was captured in a study of shared clonotypes between healthy human individuals. Study at large: There were three CD4 naive, three CD4 memory, two CD8 naive and one CD8 memory plates per donor.

The CDR3 is made up of 15 amino acids. Trimming cost V 4 bases and J 2 bases, with 14 bases left between them. The germline CDR1 and CDR2 sequences are SQVTM and ANQGSEA. Profiling relied on immunoSEQ multiplex PCR, and the TCRdb table lists in-frame clones only, not all of them. The profile shows roughly 1.5 million clones, approximately 98% of them singletons. The clonotype comes from a man under 40 in good health. The gene calls are TRBV29-1 and TRBJ1-4, with D possibly being TRBD1 (6 bases). Sequencing was performed on naive CD4+ T cells sorted from blood. Subset defined: CD45RA+ positively selected. DNA of the CDR3: TGCAGCGTTGTTATACAGGGACCCACTAATGAAAAACTGTTTTTT. It codes for CSVVIQGPTNEKLFF.